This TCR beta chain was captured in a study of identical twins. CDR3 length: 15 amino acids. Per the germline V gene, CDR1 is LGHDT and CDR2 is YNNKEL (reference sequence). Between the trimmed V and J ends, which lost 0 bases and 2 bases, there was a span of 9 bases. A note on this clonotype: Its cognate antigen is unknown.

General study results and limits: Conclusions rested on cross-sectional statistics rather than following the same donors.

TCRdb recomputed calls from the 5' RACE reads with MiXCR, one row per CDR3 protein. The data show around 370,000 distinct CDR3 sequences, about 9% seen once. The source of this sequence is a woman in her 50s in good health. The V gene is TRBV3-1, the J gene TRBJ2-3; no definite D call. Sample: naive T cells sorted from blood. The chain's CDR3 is CASSQDPYPTDTQYF. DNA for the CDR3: TGTGCCAGCAGCCAAGATCCTTACCCCACAGATACGCAGTATTTT.